This T cell receptor (beta chain) emerged from a study of shared clonotypes between healthy human individuals. Naive CD8 cells lacked CD45RO, underwent positive selection for CCR7 and left out terminally differentiated effector memory CD45RA+ cells. Sequencing was performed with immunoSEQ multiplex PCR; in TCRdb, only in-frame clones are kept and a portion is missing. The table has more than 2 million clones, less than 95% seen once. As for this clone: Its target is not known.

Study conclusions and caveats: It was observed that 5% to 6.5% of naive CD4 clonotypes were shared across several donors. How much donors shared clonotypes was expected to be affected by sequencing depth. The study's rarefaction showed incomplete sorted-subset sequencing despite large depth.

Germline CDR1 is SNHLY and CDR2 is FYNNEI. Unmatched junction bases numbered 3, after V lost 6 bases and J lost 2 bases. The CDR3 has 15 amino acids. The rearrangement joins TRBV2 to TRBJ2-1, with TRBD1 matching 11 bases. Sample: naive CD8+ T cells sorted from blood. This receptor was obtained from a man aged 18 to 30 in good health. CDR3 bases: TGTGCCAGCAGGGGGACAGGGGGGGCCTACAATGAGCAGTTCTTC. It specifies CASRGTGGAYNEQFF. The full variable domain, rest sourced from reference TRBV2 and TRBJ2-1, is EPEVTQTPSHQVTQMGQEVILRCVPISNHLYFYWYRQILGQKVEFLVSFYNNEISEKSEIFDDQFSVERPDGSNFTLKIRSTKLEDSAMYFCASRGTGGAYNEQFFGPGTRLTVL.